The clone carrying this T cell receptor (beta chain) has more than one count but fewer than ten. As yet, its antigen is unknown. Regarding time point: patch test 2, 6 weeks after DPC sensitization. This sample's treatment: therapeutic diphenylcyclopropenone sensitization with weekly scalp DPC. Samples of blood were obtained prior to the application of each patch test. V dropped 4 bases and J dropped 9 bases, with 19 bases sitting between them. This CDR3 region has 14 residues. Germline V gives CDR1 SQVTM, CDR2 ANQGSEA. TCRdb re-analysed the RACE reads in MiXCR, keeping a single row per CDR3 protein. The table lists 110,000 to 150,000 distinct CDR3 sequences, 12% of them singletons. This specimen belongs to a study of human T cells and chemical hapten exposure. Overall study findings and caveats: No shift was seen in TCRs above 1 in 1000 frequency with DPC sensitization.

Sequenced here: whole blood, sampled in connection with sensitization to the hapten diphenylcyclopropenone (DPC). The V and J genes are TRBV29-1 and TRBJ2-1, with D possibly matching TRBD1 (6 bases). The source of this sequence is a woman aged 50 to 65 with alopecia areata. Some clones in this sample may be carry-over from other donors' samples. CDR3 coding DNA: TGCAGCGTTGGGGTACTAGGAGAAGGGGGTGAGCAGTTCTTC. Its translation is CSVGVLGEGGEQFF.